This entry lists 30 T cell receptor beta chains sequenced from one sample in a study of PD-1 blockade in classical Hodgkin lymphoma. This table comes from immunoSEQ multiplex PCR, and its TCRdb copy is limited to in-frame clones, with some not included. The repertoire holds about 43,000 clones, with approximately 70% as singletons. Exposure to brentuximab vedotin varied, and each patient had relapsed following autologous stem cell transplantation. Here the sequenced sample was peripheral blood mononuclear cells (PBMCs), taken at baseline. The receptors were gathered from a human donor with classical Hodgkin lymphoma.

The CDR3 region is CASSEWGLANTGELFF. In nucleotides, the CDR3 is TGCGCCAGCAGTGAGTGGGGACTCGCGAACACCGGGGAGCTGTTTTTT. The chain couples TRBV10-1 to TRBJ2-2; maybe TRBD2 (6 bases). V gave up 1 base and J gave up 0 bases, with 9 bases separating them. Germline CDR1 and CDR2: WNHNN and SYGVQD (reference sequence). The CDR3 sequence is 16 residues long.

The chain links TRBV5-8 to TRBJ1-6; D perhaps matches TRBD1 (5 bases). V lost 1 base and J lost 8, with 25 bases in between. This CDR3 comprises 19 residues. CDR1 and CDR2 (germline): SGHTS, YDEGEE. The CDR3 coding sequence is TGTGCCAGCAGCTTGAAGCGGGACTCGGCCCGCGGGATTGATTCACCCCTCCACTTT. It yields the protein CASSLKRDSARGIDSPLHF.

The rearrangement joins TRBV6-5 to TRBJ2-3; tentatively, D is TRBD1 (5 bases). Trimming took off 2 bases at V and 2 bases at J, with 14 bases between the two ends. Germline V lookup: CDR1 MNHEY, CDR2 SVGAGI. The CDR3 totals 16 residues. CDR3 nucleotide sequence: TGTGCCAGCAGTTACGGGGCAGGCTATTCCACAGATACGCAGTATTTT. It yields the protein CASSYGAGYSTDTQYF.

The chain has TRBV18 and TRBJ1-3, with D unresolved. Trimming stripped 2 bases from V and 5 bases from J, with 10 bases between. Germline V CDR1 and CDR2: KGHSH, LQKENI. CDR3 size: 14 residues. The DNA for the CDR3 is TGTGCCAGCTCACCAGGGCTCTCGAGAAACACCATATATTTT. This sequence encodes CASSPGLSRNTIYF.

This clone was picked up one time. The CDR3 here is CASSLGQGAVTEAFF. DNA for the CDR3: TGTGCCAGCAGCCTTGGACAGGGGGCGGTCACTGAAGCTTTCTTT. This chain joins TRBV6-6 and TRBJ1-1; 11 bases map to TRBD1. With V trimmed by 6 bases and J by 4 bases, 7 bases remained unmatched. CDR3 length: 15 residues. Germline V gives CDR1 MNHNY, CDR2 SVGAGI (reference sequence).

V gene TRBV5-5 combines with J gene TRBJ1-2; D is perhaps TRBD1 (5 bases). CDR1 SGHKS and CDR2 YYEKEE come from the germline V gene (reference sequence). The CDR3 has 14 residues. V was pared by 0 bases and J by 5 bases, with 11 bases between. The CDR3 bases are TGTGCCAGCAGCTTGGAACAGGACATATATGGCTACACCTTC. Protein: CASSLEQDIYGYTF.

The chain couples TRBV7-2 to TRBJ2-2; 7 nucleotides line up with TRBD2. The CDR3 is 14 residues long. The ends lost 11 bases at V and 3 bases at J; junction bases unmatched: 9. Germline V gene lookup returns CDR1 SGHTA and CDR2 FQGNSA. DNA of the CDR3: TGTGCCGGGGGGAGGGGAGGGCACACCGGGGAGCTGTTTTTT. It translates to CAGGRGGHTGELFF.

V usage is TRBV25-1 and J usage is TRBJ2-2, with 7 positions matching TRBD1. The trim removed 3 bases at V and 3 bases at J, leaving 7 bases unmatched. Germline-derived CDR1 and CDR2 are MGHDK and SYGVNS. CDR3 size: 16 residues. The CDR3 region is CASSDPGTAYTGELFF. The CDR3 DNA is TGTGCCAGCAGTGATCCCGGGACAGCATACACCGGGGAGCTGTTTTTT. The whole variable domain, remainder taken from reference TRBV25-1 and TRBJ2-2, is EADIYQTPRYLVIGTGKKITLECSQTMGHDKMYWYQQDPGMELHLIHYSYGVNSTEKGDLSSESTVSRIRTEHFPLTLESARPSHTSQYLCASSDPGTAYTGELFFGEGSRLTVL.

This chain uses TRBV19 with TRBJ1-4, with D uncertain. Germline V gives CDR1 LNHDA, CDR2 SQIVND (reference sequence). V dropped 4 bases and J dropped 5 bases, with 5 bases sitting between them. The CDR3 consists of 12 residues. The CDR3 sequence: CASSKINEKLFF. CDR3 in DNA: TGTGCCAGTAGTAAGATAAATGAAAAACTGTTTTTT.

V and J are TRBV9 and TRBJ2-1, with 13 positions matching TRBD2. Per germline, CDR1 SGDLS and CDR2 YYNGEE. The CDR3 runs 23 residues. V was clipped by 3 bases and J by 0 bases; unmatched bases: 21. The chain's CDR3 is CASSDNVFFMGLAGRISYNEQFF. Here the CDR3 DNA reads TGTGCCAGCAGCGACAACGTTTTTTTCATGGGACTAGCGGGAAGGATCTCCTACAATGAGCAGTTCTTC. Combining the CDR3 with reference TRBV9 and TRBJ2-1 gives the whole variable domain DSGVTQTPKHLITATGQRVTLRCSPRSGDLSVYWYQQSLDQGLQFLIQYYNGEERAKGNILERFSAQQFPDLHSELNLSSLELGDSALYFCASSDNVFFMGLAGRISYNEQFFGPGTRLTVL.

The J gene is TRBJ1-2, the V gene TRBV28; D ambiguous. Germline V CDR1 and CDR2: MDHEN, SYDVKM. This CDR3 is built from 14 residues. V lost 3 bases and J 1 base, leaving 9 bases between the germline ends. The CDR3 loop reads CASSFHTNNYGYTF. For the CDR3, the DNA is TGTGCCAGCAGTTTCCATACGAATAACTATGGCTACACCTTC.

The CDR3 protein is CASSLGQGFRTEAFF. CDR3 DNA: TGTGCCAGCAGTTTGGGACAGGGGTTTCGCACTGAAGCTTTCTTT. The chain employs TRBV28 and TRBJ1-1; 10 bases match TRBD1. Germline CDR1 MDHEN, CDR2 SYDVKM. The CDR3 runs to 15 residues. V shed 3 bases and J 4 bases; nucleotides not matched to a gene: 5.

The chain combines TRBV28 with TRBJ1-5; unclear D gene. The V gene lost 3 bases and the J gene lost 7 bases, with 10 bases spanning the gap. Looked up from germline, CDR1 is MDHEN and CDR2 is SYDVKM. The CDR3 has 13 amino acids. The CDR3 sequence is CASSFGSTQPQHF. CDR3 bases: TGTGCCAGCAGTTTCGGGTCTACACAGCCCCAGCATTTT.

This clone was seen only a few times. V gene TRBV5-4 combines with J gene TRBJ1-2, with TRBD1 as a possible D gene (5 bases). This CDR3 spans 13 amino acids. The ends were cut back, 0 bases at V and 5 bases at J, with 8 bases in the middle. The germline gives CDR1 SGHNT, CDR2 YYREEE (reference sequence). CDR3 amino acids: CASSLDRSYGYTF. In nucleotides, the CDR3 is TGTGCCAGCAGCTTGGACAGGTCTTATGGCTACACCTTC.

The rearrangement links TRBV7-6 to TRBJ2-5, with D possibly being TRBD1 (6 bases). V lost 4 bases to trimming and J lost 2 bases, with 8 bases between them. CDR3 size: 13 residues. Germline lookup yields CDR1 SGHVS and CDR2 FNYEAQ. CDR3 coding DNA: TGTGCCAGCAGCTCAGGGGAACAAGAGACCCAGTACTTC. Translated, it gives CASSSGEQETQYF.

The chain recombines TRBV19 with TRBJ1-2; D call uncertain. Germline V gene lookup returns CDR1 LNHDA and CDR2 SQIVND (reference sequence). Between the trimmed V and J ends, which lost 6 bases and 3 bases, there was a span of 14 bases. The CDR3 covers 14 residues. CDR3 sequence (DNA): TGTGCCAGTAGAATCGCCACGGTGGACTATGGCTACACCTTC. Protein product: CASRIATVDYGYTF.

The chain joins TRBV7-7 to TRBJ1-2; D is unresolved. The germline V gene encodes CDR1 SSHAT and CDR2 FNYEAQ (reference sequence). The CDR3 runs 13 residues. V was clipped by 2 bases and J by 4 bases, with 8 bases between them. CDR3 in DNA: TGTGCCAGCAGCTTAAATGGCATCTATGGCTACACCTTC. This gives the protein CASSLNGIYGYTF.

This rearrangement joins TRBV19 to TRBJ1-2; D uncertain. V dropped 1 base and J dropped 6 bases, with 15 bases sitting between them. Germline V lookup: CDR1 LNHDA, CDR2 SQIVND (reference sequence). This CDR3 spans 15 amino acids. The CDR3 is CASSIASVPLDGYTF. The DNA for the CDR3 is TGTGCCAGTAGTATAGCATCCGTTCCACTTGATGGCTACACCTTC.

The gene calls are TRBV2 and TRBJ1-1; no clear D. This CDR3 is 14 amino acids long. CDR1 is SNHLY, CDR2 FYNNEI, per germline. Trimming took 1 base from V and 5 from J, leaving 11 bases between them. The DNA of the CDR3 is TGTGCCAGCAGTGAAGGACACCCCGGAACTGAAGCTTTCTTT. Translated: CASSEGHPGTEAFF.

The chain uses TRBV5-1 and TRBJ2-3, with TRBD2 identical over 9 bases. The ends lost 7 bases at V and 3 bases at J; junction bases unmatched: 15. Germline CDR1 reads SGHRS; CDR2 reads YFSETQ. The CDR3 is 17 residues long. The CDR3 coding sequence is TGCGCCAGCTCCGAGTGGCGGGGGGGCCAGTTTACAGATACGCAGTATTTT. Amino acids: CASSEWRGGQFTDTQYF.

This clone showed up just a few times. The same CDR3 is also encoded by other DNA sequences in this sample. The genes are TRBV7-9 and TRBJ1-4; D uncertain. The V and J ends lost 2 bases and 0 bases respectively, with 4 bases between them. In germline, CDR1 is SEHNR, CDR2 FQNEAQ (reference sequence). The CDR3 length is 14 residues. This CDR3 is CASSLRTTNEKLFF. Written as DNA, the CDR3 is TGTGCCAGCAGCTTAAGAACAACTAATGAAAAACTGTTTTTT.

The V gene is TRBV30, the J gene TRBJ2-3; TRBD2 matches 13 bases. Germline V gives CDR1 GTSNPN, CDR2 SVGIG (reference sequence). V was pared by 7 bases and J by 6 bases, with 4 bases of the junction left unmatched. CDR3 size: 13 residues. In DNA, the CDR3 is TGTGCCTCCAGGGGACTAGCGGGGGATACGCAGTATTTT. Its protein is CASRGLAGDTQYF.

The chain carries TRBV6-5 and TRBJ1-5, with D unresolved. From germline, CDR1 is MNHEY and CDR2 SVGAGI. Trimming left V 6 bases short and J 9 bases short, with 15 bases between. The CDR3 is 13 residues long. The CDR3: CASSPHVSGPQHF. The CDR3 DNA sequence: TGTGCCAGCAGCCCTCACGTCTCAGGGCCCCAGCATTTT.

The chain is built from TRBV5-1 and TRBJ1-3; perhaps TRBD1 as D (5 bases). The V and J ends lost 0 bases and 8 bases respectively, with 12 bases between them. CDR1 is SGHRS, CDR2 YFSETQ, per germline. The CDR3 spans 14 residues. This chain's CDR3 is CASSLDQGVYTIYF. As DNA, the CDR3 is TGCGCCAGCAGCTTGGACCAGGGTGTATACACCATATATTTT. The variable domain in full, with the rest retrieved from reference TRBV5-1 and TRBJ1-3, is KAGVTQTPRYLIKTRGQQVTLSCSPISGHRSVSWYQQTPGQGLQFLFEYFSETQRNKGNFPGRFSGRQFSNSRSEMNVSTLELGDSALYLCASSLDQGVYTIYFGEGSWLTVV.

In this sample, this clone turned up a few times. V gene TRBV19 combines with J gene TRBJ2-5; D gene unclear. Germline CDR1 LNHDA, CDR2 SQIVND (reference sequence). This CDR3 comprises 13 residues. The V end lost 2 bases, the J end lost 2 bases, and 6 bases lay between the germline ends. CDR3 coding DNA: TGTGCCAGTAGTATAAACAGTCAAGAGACCCAGTACTTC. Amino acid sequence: CASSINSQETQYF.

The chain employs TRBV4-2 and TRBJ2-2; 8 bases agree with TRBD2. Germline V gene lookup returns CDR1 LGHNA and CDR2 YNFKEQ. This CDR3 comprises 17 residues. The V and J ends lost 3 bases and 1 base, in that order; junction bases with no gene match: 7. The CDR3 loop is CASSQNKAGENTGELFF. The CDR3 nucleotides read TGTGCCAGCAGCCAGAATAAAGCGGGGGAGAACACCGGGGAGCTGTTTTTT.

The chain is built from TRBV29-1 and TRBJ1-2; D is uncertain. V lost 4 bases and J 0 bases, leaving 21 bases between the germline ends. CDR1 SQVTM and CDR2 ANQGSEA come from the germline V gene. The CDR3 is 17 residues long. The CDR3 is CSVVNSPYQHANYGYTF. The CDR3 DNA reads TGCAGCGTTGTAAATTCCCCTTATCAACACGCTAACTATGGCTACACCTTC.

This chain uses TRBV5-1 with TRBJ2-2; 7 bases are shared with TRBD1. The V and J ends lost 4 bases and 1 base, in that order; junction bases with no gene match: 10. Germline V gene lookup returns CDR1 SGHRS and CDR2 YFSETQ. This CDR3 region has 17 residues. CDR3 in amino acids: CASSTHSGTVNTGELFF. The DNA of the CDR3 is TGCGCCAGCAGCACCCACTCCGGGACAGTGAACACCGGGGAGCTGTTTTTT.

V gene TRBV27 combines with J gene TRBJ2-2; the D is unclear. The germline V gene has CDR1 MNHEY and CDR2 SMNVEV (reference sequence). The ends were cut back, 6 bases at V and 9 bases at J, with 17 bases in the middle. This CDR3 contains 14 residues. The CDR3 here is CASSPDPEPWELFF. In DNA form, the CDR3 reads TGTGCCAGCAGCCCAGACCCGGAGCCTTGGGAGCTGTTTTTT.

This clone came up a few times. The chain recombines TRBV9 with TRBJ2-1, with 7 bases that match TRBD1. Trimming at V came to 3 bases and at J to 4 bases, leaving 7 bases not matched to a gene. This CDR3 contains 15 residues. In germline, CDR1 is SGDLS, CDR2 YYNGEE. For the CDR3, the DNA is TGTGCCAGCAGCGGAGGGACAGATGGATACAATGAGCAGTTCTTC. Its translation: CASSGGTDGYNEQFF.